This passage covers 24 T cell receptor beta chains from one sample sequenced in a study of beta chain features in type 1 diabetes. Study-wide results and caveats: All four CD4+ subsets from Type 1 diabetes patients carried moderately but significantly shorter TCRB CDR3s.

These receptors lack a known antigen. Every bit of the isolated RNA underwent reverse transcription, so sequencing read expressed TCRB transcripts. Profiled with immunoSEQ multiplex PCR; TCRdb holds only in-frame clones, not every one. The table records 40,000 to 60,000 clones, 50% to 75% of them present only once. Sequenced material: stem cell memory CD4+ T cells from blood. Receptor source: a young woman with type 1 diabetes.

The chain combines TRBV7-3 with TRBJ2-1; no clear D gene. The CDR3 consists of 15 residues. The V gene lost 5 bases and the J gene lost 4 bases, with 15 bases spanning the gap. Germline CDR1 reads SGHTA; CDR2 reads FQGTGA. As DNA, the CDR3 is TGTGCCAGCAGCCCTCACTATGGTTCTTACAATGAGCAGTTCTTC. Its protein is CASSPHYGSYNEQFF.

This clone has a handful of counts. The chain recombines TRBV30 with TRBJ2-5; possible D gene TRBD2, 5 bases. Trimming shortened V by 3 bases and J by 5 bases, and 13 bases separated the two germline ends. Germline-derived CDR1 and CDR2 are GTSNPN and SVGIG (reference sequence). This CDR3 comprises 13 residues. The CDR3 spells CAWSDGVVETQYF. The CDR3 nucleotides are TGTGCCTGGAGCGACGGGGTCGTGGAGACCCAGTACTTC.

This chain joins TRBV28 and TRBJ2-1, with D unclear. V was pared by 2 bases and J by 5 bases, with 10 bases between. Germline values: CDR1 MDHEN, CDR2 SYDVKM. This CDR3 region has 14 residues. Here the CDR3 DNA reads TGTGCCAGCAGTTTAACACATCAAAACAATGAGCAGTTCTTC. It translates to CASSLTHQNNEQFF.

This clone was seen only a few times. CDR3 in amino acids: CASSRQDGYTF. For the CDR3, the DNA is TGTGCCAGCAGCCGACAGGATGGCTACACCTTC. This chain joins TRBV28 and TRBJ1-2, with D perhaps matching TRBD1 (6 bases). V dropped 6 bases and J dropped 6 bases, with 8 bases sitting between them. CDR3 length equals 11 residues. Germline CDR1 reads MDHEN; CDR2 reads SYDVKM.

This chain connects TRBV29-1 to TRBJ2-3, with 8 bases that match TRBD2. This CDR3 region has 17 residues. Germline CDR1 reads SQVTM; CDR2 reads ANQGSEA. V shed 4 bases, J shed 4 bases, and the junction held 16 bases outside the gene matches. The CDR3 loop reads CSVAPSIASGSADTQYF. The CDR3 DNA follows: TGCAGCGTTGCCCCCTCAATCGCCAGCGGGAGTGCAGATACGCAGTATTTT.

The rearrangement uses TRBV30 and TRBJ2-1; TRBD2 aligns across 13 bases. V dropped 3 bases and J dropped 0; count of bases not matched to a gene: 2. Germline V gene lookup returns CDR1 GTSNPN and CDR2 SVGIG (reference sequence). The CDR3 sequence is 16 residues long. CDR3 in DNA: TGTGCCTGGAGGGGACTAGCGGGGATCTCCTACAATGAGCAGTTCTTC. Amino acids: CAWRGLAGISYNEQFF.

The chain links TRBV5-1 to TRBJ2-3, with 12 bases lining up with TRBD1. Losses at the gene ends were 0 bases for V and 3 bases for J; bases not matched to a gene: 20. The CDR3 length is 22 residues. Germline V gene data show CDR1 as SGHRS and CDR2 as YFSETQ. The CDR3: CASSLDPPWGQGARGLTDTQYF. In nucleotides, the CDR3 is TGCGCCAGCAGCTTGGATCCCCCCTGGGGACAGGGGGCCCGGGGTTTAACAGATACGCAGTATTTT.

The chain has TRBV2 and TRBJ2-5; tentatively, D is TRBD1 (6 bases). Looked up from germline, CDR1 is SNHLY and CDR2 is FYNNEI. CDR3 length: 14 amino acids. The V and J ends lost 5 bases and 0 bases respectively, with 10 bases between them. The DNA of the CDR3 is TGTGCCAGCAGTACCAGGGGCAACCAAGAGACCCAGTACTTC. Translated, it gives CASSTRGNQETQYF.

The genes are TRBV7-9 and TRBJ2-7; 8 bases match TRBD2. Germline V gives CDR1 SEHNR, CDR2 FQNEAQ (reference sequence). The CDR3 sequence is 13 residues long. Trimming at V came to 3 bases and at J to 2 bases, leaving 0 bases not matched to a gene. The CDR3 is CASSFSGTYEQYF. CDR3 bases: TGTGCCAGCAGCTTTAGCGGGACCTACGAGCAGTACTTC.

The chain uses TRBV18 and TRBJ1-1, with 8 bases identical to TRBD1. V was pared by 2 bases and J by 5 bases, with 4 bases of the junction left unmatched. The CDR3 extends over 14 amino acids. Germline loops: CDR1 KGHSH, CDR2 LQKENI. The CDR3, as DNA: TGTGCCAGCTCACCAGGACAGGGCAGGACTGAAGCTTTCTTT. Its protein is CASSPGQGRTEAFF.

J is TRBJ2-2 and V is TRBV9; a weak D match, TRBD1 (5 bases). The CDR3 contains 15 residues. Trimming removed 0 bases from V and 7 bases from J, with 13 bases in between. Germline CDR1 SGDLS, CDR2 YYNGEE. The CDR3 region has the DNA TGTGCCAGCAGCGTAGATCAGGGAATGATCGGGGAGCTGTTTTTT. The encoded protein is CASSVDQGMIGELFF.

The chain is built from TRBV18 and TRBJ1-1; no firm D call. Germline V gene lookup returns CDR1 KGHSH and CDR2 LQKENI. The CDR3 is 15 amino acids. V was clipped by 0 bases and J by 5 bases, with 13 bases between them. CDR3 in DNA: TGTGCCAGCTCACCACCTACGGGGAGGTTAACTGAAGCTTTCTTT. Its protein product is CASSPPTGRLTEAFF. The full variable domain, its missing parts supplied by reference TRBV18 and TRBJ1-1, is NAGVMQNPRHLVRRRGQEARLRCSPMKGHSHVYWYRQLPEEGLKFMVYLQKENIIDESGMPKERFSAEFPKEGPSILRIQQVVRGDSAAYFCASSPPTGRLTEAFFGQGTRLTVV.

The gene calls are TRBV30 and TRBJ2-7; D is ambiguous. V was trimmed by 1 base and J by 0 bases, leaving 4 bases between them. CDR3 length equals 12 residues. Per the germline V gene, CDR1 is GTSNPN and CDR2 is SVGIG (reference sequence). This CDR3 is CAWSASSYEQYF. The CDR3 nucleotides read TGTGCCTGGAGTGCCAGCTCCTACGAGCAGTACTTC.

This clone was seen a few times. The chain has TRBV5-1 and TRBJ2-7, with TRBD1 matching over 8 bases. This CDR3 is 17 amino acids long. Losses at the gene ends were 1 base for V and 3 bases for J; bases not matched to a gene: 12. Per the germline V gene, CDR1 is SGHRS and CDR2 is YFSETQ. This CDR3 reads CASSLLPTPGQDYEQYF. The CDR3 DNA reads as TGCGCCAGCAGCTTGTTGCCAACCCCGGGACAGGACTACGAGCAGTACTTC.

The chain links TRBV5-1 to TRBJ2-5; D is perhaps TRBD1 (5 bases). Germline CDR1 SGHRS, CDR2 YFSETQ. There are 15 residues in the CDR3. The V and J ends lost 4 bases and 5 bases respectively, with 18 bases between them. Written as DNA, the CDR3 is TGCGCCAGCAGCAGCCCATCCAGGGTTTCGGAGACCCAGTACTTC. This gives the protein CASSSPSRVSETQYF.

This sequence joins TRBV28 and TRBJ2-3; 12 nucleotides align to TRBD2. The J segment lost 2 bases and the V segment lost 11 bases, leaving 8 bases of the junction unmatched. CDR3 size: 15 residues. From germline, CDR1 is MDHEN and CDR2 SYDVKM. The CDR3 region is CAGGTSGRATDTQYF. Here the CDR3 DNA reads TGTGCCGGCGGGACTAGCGGGCGCGCCACAGATACGCAGTATTTT.

The chain is built from TRBV30 and TRBJ2-5; D perhaps matches TRBD2 (6 bases). V was pared by 7 bases and J by 0 bases, with 15 bases between. CDR1 and CDR2 (germline): GTSNPN, SVGIG (reference sequence). This CDR3 has 14 residues. CDR3 nucleotide sequence: TGTGCCTTAAATAGCGGAATGTACCAAGAGACCCAGTACTTC. It codes for CALNSGMYQETQYF.

The chain carries TRBV30 and TRBJ1-4; no reliable D call. This CDR3 has 12 amino acids. V lost 2 bases to trimming and J lost 10 bases, with 11 bases between them. The germline CDR1 and CDR2 sequences are GTSNPN and SVGIG (reference sequence). The CDR3 coding sequence is TGTGCCTGGAGTAGTGAAGCCGGAAAACTGTTTTTT. The encoded protein is CAWSSEAGKLFF. The full variable domain, in which reference TRBV30 and TRBJ1-4 provide the parts outside the CDR3, is SQTIHQWPATLVQPVGSPLSLECTVEGTSNPNLYWYRQAAGRGLQLLFYSVGIGQISSEVPQNLSASRPQDRQFILSSKKLLLSDSGFYLCAWSSEAGKLFFGSGTQLSVL.

This clone was seen a few times. For the CDR3, the DNA is TGTGCCAGCAGCTTGGTGGCCGGGGCCTACGAGCAGTACTTC. Protein product: CASSLVAGAYEQYF. The J gene is TRBJ2-7, the V gene TRBV7-9, with D possibly TRBD2 on 5 matching bases. CDR1 is SEHNR, CDR2 FQNEAQ, per germline (reference sequence). V was shortened by 3 bases and J by 2 bases, with 11 bases between the two germline ends. The CDR3 consists of 14 residues.

The CDR3 DNA follows: TGTGCCATCAACCGAACTCCTAGCGGGAGAAACAATGAGCAGTTCTTC. This translates into CAINRTPSGRNNEQFF. The chain has TRBV10-3 and TRBJ2-1, with 10 bases lining up with TRBD2. The CDR3 is made up of 16 amino acids. V shed 7 bases and J 5 bases; nucleotides not matched to a gene: 11. Germline V gene lookup returns CDR1 ENHRY and CDR2 SYGVKD.

The chain links TRBV7-8 to TRBJ2-1, with D uncertain. The CDR3 consists of 11 residues. Germline V gene lookup returns CDR1 SGHVS and CDR2 FQNEAQ. CDR3 in amino acids: CVASSYNEQFF. In DNA, the CDR3 is TGTGTGGCCAGCTCCTACAATGAGCAGTTCTTC.

The rearrangement joins TRBV19 to TRBJ2-5, with 7 positions matching TRBD2. There are 15 residues in the CDR3. Trimming took 9 bases from V and 1 from J; bases not matched to a gene: 11. In germline, CDR1 is LNHDA, CDR2 SQIVND (reference sequence). CDR3 in DNA: TGTGCCAGCCGACGGGGAGCGGGACCCCAAGAGACCCAGTACTTC. Protein: CASRRGAGPQETQYF.

This clone was counted once. This chain links TRBV2 with TRBJ1-5; 10 bases agree with TRBD1. The ends lost 8 bases at V and 4 bases at J; junction bases unmatched: 2. Looked up from germline, CDR1 is SNHLY and CDR2 is FYNNEI. This CDR3 has 13 residues. The CDR3 protein is CASGGQGNQPQHF. CDR3 DNA sequence: TGTGCCAGCGGGGGACAGGGGAATCAGCCCCAGCATTTT.

The sample holds a few counts of this clone. The chain recombines TRBV7-3 with TRBJ2-1; no reliable D call. This CDR3 contains 14 residues. With 3 bases removed from V and 5 bases from J, the gap between germline ends came to 11 bases. Germline CDR1 SGHTA, CDR2 FQGTGA. As DNA, the CDR3 is TGTGCCAGCAGCTTTCACGGCGGAAACAATGAGCAGTTCTTC. Its translation: CASSFHGGNNEQFF.